Listed here are 15 T cell receptor beta chains from one sample, sequenced in a study of T cells after posttransplantation cyclophosphamide. TCRdb's table, derived via immunoSEQ multiplex PCR, lists solely in-frame clones and lacks some. The sample records roughly 20,000 clones, roughly 98% being singletons. Cells defined as naive were viable CD3+CD4+ or CD3+CD8+ and CCR7+CD45RA+CD45RO-CD95-CD27+CD28+. Sequenced: naive CD4+ T cells sorted from PBMCs. All receptors come from a man aged 35 to 55 in good health, CMV-negative, and a related stem cell transplant donor.

This chain joins TRBV30 and TRBJ1-1; D gene uncertain. Germline-derived CDR1 and CDR2 are GTSNPN and SVGIG (reference sequence). Trimming cost V 1 base and J 0 bases, with 18 bases left between them. The CDR3 has 17 amino acids. Here the CDR3 reads CAWSGGLKVEMNTEAFF. As DNA, the CDR3 is TGTGCCTGGAGTGGAGGGCTGAAGGTGGAAATGAACACTGAAGCTTTCTTT.

The genes are TRBV11-2 and TRBJ2-1; D call uncertain. V lost 1 base and J lost 9, with 4 bases in between. Germline V gene sequence: CDR1 SGHAT, CDR2 FQNNGV. The CDR3 totals 11 residues. The CDR3 protein is CASSLAGEQFF. CDR3 coding DNA: TGTGCCAGCAGCTTAGCGGGTGAGCAGTTCTTC.

The CDR3 DNA follows: TGTGCCATCAGCGGACTAGCGGGAGCAGATACGCAGTATTTT. Translation gives CAISGLAGADTQYF. The chain couples TRBV10-3 to TRBJ2-3; TRBD2 agrees at 13 bases. CDR1 is ENHRY, CDR2 SYGVKD, per germline. V dropped 6 bases and J dropped 4; count of bases not matched to a gene: 1. The CDR3 sequence is 14 residues long.

This sequence joins TRBV9 and TRBJ2-3, with 9 bases matching TRBD2. Germline V gives CDR1 SGDLS, CDR2 YYNGEE. V gave up 3 bases and J gave up 3 bases; unmatched junction bases: 8. CDR3 length: 16 amino acids. The CDR3 sequence: CASSAISGSLTDTQYF. CDR3 coding DNA: TGTGCCAGCAGCGCGATTAGCGGGAGTTTGACAGATACGCAGTATTTT.

The DNA for the CDR3 is TGTGCCAGCAGCCCGGAACGGGGACTAGCGGGGCGCACAGATACGCAGTATTTT. It specifies CASSPERGLAGRTDTQYF. The chain couples TRBV11-3 to TRBJ2-3; TRBD2 aligns across 13 bases. The CDR3 contains 18 residues. J gave up 1 base and V 5 bases, and 9 bases lay outside the gene matches. The germline CDR1 and CDR2 sequences are SGHNT and YENEEA.

This clone appeared once. The rearrangement uses TRBV9 and TRBJ2-7, with 7 bases identical to TRBD2. V trimming: 3 bases; J trimming: 2 bases; junction bases outside the gene matches: 8. This CDR3 spans 15 amino acids. Germline V gene data show CDR1 as SGDLS and CDR2 as YYNGEE. CDR3 sequence: CASSESSGNTYEQYF. As DNA, the CDR3 is TGTGCCAGCAGCGAGTCTAGCGGTAATACCTACGAGCAGTACTTC.

The rearrangement joins TRBV7-6 to TRBJ2-7, with 7 positions matching TRBD2. This CDR3 contains 14 residues. Germline V lookup: CDR1 SGHVS, CDR2 FNYEAQ. V was pared by 0 bases and J by 2 bases, with 1 base of the junction left unmatched. The CDR3 sequence is CASSLAAGAYEQYF. In nucleotides, the CDR3 is TGTGCCAGCAGCTTAGCTGCGGGAGCCTACGAGCAGTACTTC. The full variable domain, completed using reference TRBV7-6 and TRBJ2-7, is GAGVSQSPRYKVTKRGQDVALRCDPISGHVSLYWYRQALGQGPEFLTYFNYEAQQDKSGLPNDRFSAERPEGSISTLTIQRTEQRDSAMYRCASSLAAGAYEQYFGPGTRLTVT.

The chain joins TRBV7-2 to TRBJ2-1, with unresolved D. In germline, CDR1 is SGHTA, CDR2 FQGNSA. The CDR3 length is 14 residues. With 5 bases removed from V and 6 bases from J, the gap between germline ends came to 14 bases. The CDR3 DNA sequence: TGTGCCAGCAGCCTCCCCCTCGGTTCCAATGAGCAGTTCTTC. This codes for CASSLPLGSNEQFF.

This clone appeared a single time. The chain has TRBV11-3 and TRBJ2-7, with TRBD2 matching over 9 bases. V was clipped by 6 bases and J by 0 bases; unmatched bases: 6. CDR3 size: 15 residues. Germline-derived CDR1 and CDR2 are SGHNT and YENEEA. This chain's CDR3 is CASSTRLADSYEQYF. DNA for the CDR3: TGTGCCAGCAGTACGCGACTAGCGGACTCCTACGAGCAGTACTTC. The full variable domain, with the rest looked up from reference TRBV11-3 and TRBJ2-7, is EAGVVQSPRYKIIEKKQPVAFWCNPISGHNTLYWYLQNLGQGPELLIRYENEEAVDDSQLPKDRFSAERLKGVDSTLKIQPAELGDSAVYLCASSTRLADSYEQYFGPGTRLTVT.

The CDR3 bases are TGTGCCAGCAGCGGAGGCCTGACTTTAGGGACTAGCTCAGATGCCCTGTACAATGAGCAGTTCTTC. It is translated as CASSGGLTLGTSSDALYNEQFF. This chain joins TRBV9 and TRBJ2-1; 9 bases match TRBD2. Trimming at V came to 3 bases and at J to 4 bases, leaving 26 bases not matched to a gene. Germline values: CDR1 SGDLS, CDR2 YYNGEE. This CDR3 contains 22 residues.

The chain links TRBV5-1 to TRBJ2-7, with 11 bases matching TRBD2. This CDR3 comprises 16 residues. Germline V lookup: CDR1 SGHRS, CDR2 YFSETQ. V lost 4 bases and J lost 0; bases outside the gene matches: 6. The CDR3 is CASSQPSGRSSYEQYF. CDR3 coding DNA: TGCGCCAGCAGCCAACCTAGCGGGAGGAGCTCCTACGAGCAGTACTTC.

This sequence joins TRBV7-2 and TRBJ2-7, with TRBD2 matching 8 bases. V dropped 6 bases and J dropped 3; count of bases not matched to a gene: 7. Germline V gives CDR1 SGHTA, CDR2 FQGNSA. The length of the CDR3 is 14 residues. CDR3 region: CASSSTSANYEQYF. The CDR3 coding sequence is TGTGCCAGCAGTTCGACTAGCGCCAACTACGAGCAGTACTTC.

The chain recombines TRBV5-4 with TRBJ2-5, with TRBD2 identical over 8 bases. The CDR3 sequence is 14 residues long. Per the germline V gene, CDR1 is SGHNT and CDR2 is YYREEE (reference sequence). V was pared by 0 bases and J by 4 bases, with 2 bases of the junction left unmatched. The CDR3 reads CASSLGLASETQYF. The CDR3 coding sequence is TGTGCCAGCAGCTTGGGACTAGCGTCAGAGACCCAGTACTTC. Filled out from reference TRBV5-4 and TRBJ2-5, the complete variable domain reads ETGVTQSPTHLIKTRGQQVTLRCSSQSGHNTVSWYQQALGQGPQFIFQYYREEENGRGNFPPRFSGLQFPNYSSELNVNALELDDSALYLCASSLGLASETQYFGPGTRLLVL.

CDR3 residues: CAWSSPGTYEQYF. In DNA form, the CDR3 reads TGTGCCTGGAGTTCTCCGGGAACCTACGAGCAGTACTTC. The J gene is TRBJ2-7, the V gene TRBV30; D might be TRBD2 (5 bases). The germline CDR1 and CDR2 sequences are GTSNPN and SVGIG (reference sequence). The V and J ends lost 2 bases and 2 bases respectively, with 10 bases between them. This CDR3 is built from 13 residues.

The chain combines TRBV6-6 with TRBJ1-2, with 9 bases that match TRBD1. J was trimmed by 8 bases and V by 0 bases; bases with no gene match: 7. Germline CDR1 is MNHNY and CDR2 is SVGAGI (reference sequence). This CDR3 region has 15 residues. CDR3 DNA: TGTGCCAGCAGTTACTCCAGGGACAGGGAAAGAGGCTACACCTTC. This codes for CASSYSRDRERGYTF.